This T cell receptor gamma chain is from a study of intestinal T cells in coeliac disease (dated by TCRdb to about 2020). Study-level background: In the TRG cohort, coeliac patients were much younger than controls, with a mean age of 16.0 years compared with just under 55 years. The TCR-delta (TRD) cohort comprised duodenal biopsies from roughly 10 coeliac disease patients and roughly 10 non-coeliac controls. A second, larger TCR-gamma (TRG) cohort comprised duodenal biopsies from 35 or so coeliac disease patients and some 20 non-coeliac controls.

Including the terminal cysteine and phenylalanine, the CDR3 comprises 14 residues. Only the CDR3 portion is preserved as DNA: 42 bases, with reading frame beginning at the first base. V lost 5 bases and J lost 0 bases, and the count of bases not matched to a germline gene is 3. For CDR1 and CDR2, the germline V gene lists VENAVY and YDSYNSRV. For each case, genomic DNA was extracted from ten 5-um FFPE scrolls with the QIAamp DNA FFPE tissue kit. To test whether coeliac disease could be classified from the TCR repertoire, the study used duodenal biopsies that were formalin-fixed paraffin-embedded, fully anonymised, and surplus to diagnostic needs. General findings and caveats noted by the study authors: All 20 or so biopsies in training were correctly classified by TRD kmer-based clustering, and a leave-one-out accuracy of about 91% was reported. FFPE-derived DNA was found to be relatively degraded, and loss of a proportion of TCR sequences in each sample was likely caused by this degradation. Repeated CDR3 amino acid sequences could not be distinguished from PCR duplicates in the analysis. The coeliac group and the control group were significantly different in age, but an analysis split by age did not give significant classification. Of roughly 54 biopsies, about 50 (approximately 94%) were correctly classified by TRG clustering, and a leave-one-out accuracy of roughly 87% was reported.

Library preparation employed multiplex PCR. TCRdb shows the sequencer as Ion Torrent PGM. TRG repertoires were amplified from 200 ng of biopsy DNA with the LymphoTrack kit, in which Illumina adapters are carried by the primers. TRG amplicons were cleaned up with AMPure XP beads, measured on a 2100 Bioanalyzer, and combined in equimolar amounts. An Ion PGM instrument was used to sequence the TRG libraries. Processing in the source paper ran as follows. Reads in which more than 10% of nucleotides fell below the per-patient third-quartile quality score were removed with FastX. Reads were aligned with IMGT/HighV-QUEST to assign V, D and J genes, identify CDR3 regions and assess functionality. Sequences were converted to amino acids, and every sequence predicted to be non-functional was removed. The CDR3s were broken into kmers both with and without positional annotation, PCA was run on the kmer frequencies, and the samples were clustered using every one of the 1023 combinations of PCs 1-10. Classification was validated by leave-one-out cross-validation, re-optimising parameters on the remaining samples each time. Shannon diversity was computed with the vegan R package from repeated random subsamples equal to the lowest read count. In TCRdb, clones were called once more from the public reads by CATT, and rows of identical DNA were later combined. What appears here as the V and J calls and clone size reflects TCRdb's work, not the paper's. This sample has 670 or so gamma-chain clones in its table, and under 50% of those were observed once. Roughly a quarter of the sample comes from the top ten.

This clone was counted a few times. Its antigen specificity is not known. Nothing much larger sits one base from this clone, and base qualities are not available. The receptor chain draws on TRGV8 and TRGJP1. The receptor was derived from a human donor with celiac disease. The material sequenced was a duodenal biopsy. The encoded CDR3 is CATWGDTTGWFKIF. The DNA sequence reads TGTGCCACCTGGGGCGATACCACTGGTTGGTTCAAGATATTT.